Presented here are 17 T cell receptor beta chains from one specimen sequenced in a study of blood T cell repertoires in COVID-19 (dated by TCRdb to the early 2020s). Libraries were made using the immunoSEQ multiplex PCR assay. Here the immuneACCESS table is served through TCRdb, limited to in-frame sequences with V and J called. Missing clones are a known gap in these copies; in checked studies unresolved V genes cover under half, and the rest lacks a known reason. The sample table lists under 250,000 clones, approximately 85% of them with a count of one. Of the sample, less than 4.5% falls within the top ten clones. Material for sequencing was peripheral blood. These receptor sequences come from a man aged 45 to 65 with acute or convalescent COVID-19.

This clone has a handful of counts. The gene calls are TRBV5-1 and TRBJ2-5; maybe TRBD2 (5 bases). V lost 1 base and J lost 3, with 13 bases in between. The CDR3 covers 15 residues. CDR1 is SGHRS, CDR2 YFSETQ, per germline. CDR3 bases: TGCGCCAGCAGCTTGACGGGGTCGAAGGAAGAGACCCAGTACTTC. This codes for CASSLTGSKEETQYF. Filled out from reference TRBV5-1 and TRBJ2-5, the complete variable domain reads KAGVTQTPRYLIKTRGQQVTLSCSPISGHRSVSWYQQTPGQGLQFLFEYFSETQRNKGNFPGRFSGRQFSNSRSEMNVSTLELGDSALYLCASSLTGSKEETQYFGPGTRLLVL.

The rearrangement joins TRBV27 to TRBJ1-6; TRBD1 agrees at 9 bases. Germline lookup yields CDR1 MNHEY and CDR2 SMNVEV (reference sequence). CDR3 length: 17 amino acids. Trimming removed 3 bases from V and 0 bases from J; junction bases left unmatched: 3. Here the CDR3 reads CASSFQQGASYNSPLHF. CDR3 DNA: TGTGCCAGCAGTTTCCAACAGGGGGCCTCCTATAATTCACCCCTCCACTTT.

This chain joins TRBV10-1 and TRBJ2-4; perhaps TRBD1 as D (7 bases). The CDR3 spans 17 residues. Per germline, CDR1 WNHNN and CDR2 SYGVQD (reference sequence). The ends were cut back, 0 bases at V and 3 bases at J, with 15 bases in the middle. This chain's CDR3 is CASSESVAGGFKNIQYF. DNA for the CDR3: TGCGCCAGCAGTGAGTCGGTCGCAGGGGGGTTCAAAAACATTCAGTACTTC.

This sequence joins TRBV11-3 and TRBJ2-1, with TRBD1 matching 8 bases. V dropped 4 bases and J dropped 0; count of bases not matched to a gene: 11. The CDR3 totals 18 residues. Per germline, CDR1 SGHNT and CDR2 YENEEA. The DNA for the CDR3 is TGTGCCAGCAGCTCCTTTGGACAGGGCGAAGGCTCCTACAATGAGCAGTTCTTC. It yields the protein CASSSFGQGEGSYNEQFF.

The chain is built from TRBV9 and TRBJ2-1, with 7 bases fitting TRBD1. In germline, CDR1 is SGDLS, CDR2 YYNGEE. The CDR3 is made up of 13 amino acids. The V gene end was trimmed by 2 bases and the J gene end by 10 bases; junction bases not matched to a gene: 6. The CDR3, as DNA: TGTGCCAGCAGCGTTACAGGGGAAGGGGAGCAGTTCTTC. Translating it yields CASSVTGEGEQFF.

This sequence joins TRBV19 and TRBJ1-5, with a possible D match to TRBD1 (6 bases). The CDR3 spans 15 residues. Trimming removed 5 bases at V and 5 bases at J, with 16 bases between. Germline CDR1 is LNHDA and CDR2 is SQIVND (reference sequence). CDR3 sequence reads: CASSGETGRYQPQHF. The CDR3 coding sequence is TGTGCCAGTAGTGGTGAAACAGGGAGATATCAGCCCCAGCATTTT.

The genes are TRBV6-1 and TRBJ2-7, with 8 bases that match TRBD2. The CDR3 sequence is 18 residues long. V lost 0 bases, J lost 4 bases, and 14 bases stayed unmatched. The germline gives CDR1 MNHNS, CDR2 SASEGT. CDR3: CASSEALPFRGGGYEQYF. CDR3 DNA sequence: TGTGCCAGCAGTGAAGCCCTTCCTTTCCGGGGGGGCGGTTACGAGCAGTACTTC.

The genes are TRBV11-2 and TRBJ2-5; D is unresolved. The length of the CDR3 is 14 residues. CDR1 and CDR2 from the germline V gene are SGHAT and FQNNGV. Trimming took 4 bases from V and 5 from J, leaving 14 bases between them. CDR3 DNA: TGTGCCAGCAGCTCTCCCCCGCTAGGCGAGACCCAGTACTTC. Encoded protein: CASSSPPLGETQYF.

This chain links TRBV30 with TRBJ1-2; D ambiguous. The CDR3 loop spans 11 amino acids. Trimming removed 3 bases at V and 1 base at J, with 3 bases between. Germline V CDR1 and CDR2: GTSNPN, SVGIG (reference sequence). As DNA, the CDR3 is TGTGCCTGGAGCCATAACTATGGCTACACCTTC. Translating it yields CAWSHNYGYTF.

The chain is built from TRBV27 and TRBJ2-7; 9 bases line up with TRBD1. Germline lookup yields CDR1 MNHEY and CDR2 SMNVEV (reference sequence). The CDR3 loop spans 15 amino acids. Germline trimming cut 7 bases from V and 5 bases from J; bases unmatched to any gene: 12. The CDR3 protein is CASKTPGQGIHEQYF. The CDR3 region has the DNA TGTGCCAGCAAAACTCCGGGACAGGGTATCCACGAGCAGTACTTC.

V gene TRBV6-1 combines with J gene TRBJ1-5; D uncertain. The ends were cut back, 0 bases at V and 5 bases at J, with 11 bases in the middle. Per germline, CDR1 MNHNS and CDR2 SASEGT. The CDR3 runs to 15 residues. The CDR3 bases are TGTGCCAGCAGTGAAGCGTTAGGCGGGTATCAGCCCCAGCATTTT. As protein: CASSEALGGYQPQHF.

The rearrangement uses TRBV10-3 and TRBJ2-5; TRBD2 aligns across 11 bases. The V segment lost 3 bases and the J segment 5 bases; nucleotides outside the gene matches: 14. The germline CDR1 and CDR2 sequences are ENHRY and SYGVKD. The CDR3 covers 18 residues. CDR3 in DNA: TGTGCCATCAGTGATTCTTGGACCGTAGCGGGGGGGCACGAGACCCAGTACTTC. Protein product: CAISDSWTVAGGHETQYF.

This sequence joins TRBV28 and TRBJ2-7; possibly TRBD1 for D (6 bases). CDR1 and CDR2 (germline): MDHEN, SYDVKM. The CDR3 has 15 amino acids. Trimming pared 2 bases from V and 5 bases from J, leaving 16 bases between. The CDR3 region has the DNA TGTGCCAGCAGTTTAACAGGGATGGGTGTAGACGAGCAGTACTTC. It yields the protein CASSLTGMGVDEQYF.

The chain joins TRBV27 to TRBJ1-5, with a tentative D call TRBD1 (6 bases). Trimming removed 5 bases at V and 3 bases at J, with 14 bases between. CDR3 length: 15 residues. Germline V CDR1 and CDR2: MNHEY, SMNVEV (reference sequence). CDR3 sequence (DNA): TGTGCCAGCAGTGTGCGAGGACAGCTCAATCAGCCCCAGCATTTT. Protein product: CASSVRGQLNQPQHF.

The chain links TRBV24-1 to TRBJ2-3; D ambiguous. The CDR3 is made up of 16 amino acids. CDR1 and CDR2 from the germline V gene are KGHDR and SFDVKD. The germline V and J ends were trimmed by 0 bases and 1 base, with 10 bases remaining between them. The CDR3 loop reads CATSDLPTAGTDTQYF. CDR3 bases: TGTGCCACCAGTGATTTGCCGACGGCGGGCACAGATACGCAGTATTTT.

V usage is TRBV29-1 and J usage is TRBJ1-2, with 10 nucleotides matching TRBD1. The CDR3 contains 14 residues. Germline CDR1 and CDR2: SQVTM and ANQGSEA. V was pared by 3 bases and J by 8 bases, with 9 bases of the junction left unmatched. The CDR3 DNA is TGCAGCGTTGAGGCCCCCGGGACAGGGGTGGGCTACACCTTC. It translates to CSVEAPGTGVGYTF.

The chain is built from TRBV4-1 and TRBJ1-2, with D maybe TRBD1 (5 bases). Germline values: CDR1 MGHRA, CDR2 YSYEKL. Deletions cut 1 base from V and 2 bases from J, with 11 bases between. The CDR3 covers 15 residues. In DNA, the CDR3 is TGCGCCAGCAGCCAAGTTAGGGGTGGGAACTATGGCTACACCTTC. Its translation is CASSQVRGGNYGYTF.